Shown below are 31 T cell receptor beta chains from a single sample sequenced in a study of T cell responses to AZD1222 COVID-19 vaccine. The method was immunoSEQ multiplex PCR; TCRdb's version includes in-frame clones alone and lacks a portion of them. The table has under 200,000 clones, 85% to 95% seen once. Sequencing was performed on peripheral blood, taken on day 0 of AZD1222 vaccination. The source of these receptors is an adult in good health.

In this sample, this clone turned up once. V is TRBV28 and J is TRBJ2-7; D is perhaps TRBD1 (6 bases). This CDR3 comprises 15 residues. The germline V gene has CDR1 MDHEN and CDR2 SYDVKM. V was cut by 4 bases and J by 0 bases, with 13 bases left in between. CDR3: CASSSTGMSSYEQYF. Here the CDR3 DNA reads TGTGCCAGCAGTTCTACAGGGATGAGCTCCTACGAGCAGTACTTC.

The chain couples TRBV7-2 to TRBJ1-4; weak D call: TRBD1 (5 bases). The CDR3 runs 13 residues. V was trimmed by 5 bases and J by 6 bases, leaving 10 bases between them. Germline V gene data show CDR1 as SGHTA and CDR2 as FQGNSA. The CDR3 nucleotides read TGTGCCAGCAGCCCCGGCAGGGATGAAAAACTGTTTTTT. Amino acids: CASSPGRDEKLFF. Supplemented by reference TRBV7-2 and TRBJ1-4, the full variable domain reads GAGVSQSPSNKVTEKGKDVELRCDPISGHTALYWYRQSLGQGLEFLIYFQGNSAPDKSGLPSDRFSAERTGGSVSTLTIQRTQQEDSAVYLCASSPGRDEKLFFGSGTQLSVL.

The chain employs TRBV2 and TRBJ2-1; 8 nucleotides line up with TRBD2. The germline V gene has CDR1 SNHLY and CDR2 FYNNEI. V shed 6 bases and J 7 bases; nucleotides not matched to a gene: 17. The CDR3 is made up of 17 amino acids. The CDR3 DNA follows: TGTGCCAGCAGGGGGTGGGGACTAGTTCCTGTGGAGAATGAGCAGTTCTTC. Protein sequence: CASRGWGLVPVENEQFF.

The sample holds a few counts of this clone. The chain is built from TRBV7-3 and TRBJ1-3; TRBD1 matches at 7 bases. The CDR3 runs to 13 residues. V trimming: 5 bases; J trimming: 8 bases; junction bases outside the gene matches: 6. Germline lookup yields CDR1 SGHTA and CDR2 FQGTGA. The CDR3 DNA follows: TGTGCCAGCAGCCTCGATCAGGGGGACACCATATATTTT. Its translation: CASSLDQGDTIYF.

This clone was observed a single time. This sequence joins TRBV2 and TRBJ1-2; 7 bases align to TRBD1. The CDR3 is 14 residues long. CDR1 and CDR2 from the germline V gene are SNHLY and FYNNEI. V gave up 8 bases and J gave up 3 bases; unmatched junction bases: 9. CDR3 nucleotides: TGTGCCAGCCGGGGGTCAGGGGGGGACTATGGCTACACCTTC. This gives the protein CASRGSGGDYGYTF.

The CDR3 region has the DNA TGTGCCAGCAGCGTCTCTAGCGGATACACCGGGGAGCTGTTTTTT. This gives the protein CASSVSSGYTGELFF. The rearrangement links TRBV9 to TRBJ2-2, with 7 bases aligning to TRBD2. The CDR3 contains 15 residues. The V gene's germline CDR1 is SGDLS and CDR2 YYNGEE. V lost 2 bases, J lost 3 bases, and 4 bases stayed unmatched.

The V gene is TRBV6-5, the J gene TRBJ1-5, with a tentative D call TRBD1 (6 bases). The CDR3 has 13 residues. The germline V gene encodes CDR1 MNHEY and CDR2 SVGAGI. Deletions cut 6 bases from V and 4 bases from J, with 10 bases between. CDR3 bases: TGTGCCAGCAGAGGGACATCTAATCAGCCCCAGCATTTT. Translation: CASRGTSNQPQHF.

The J gene is TRBJ2-7, the V gene TRBV4-2; D may be TRBD2 (6 bases). The CDR3 extends over 17 amino acids. V was pared by 0 bases and J by 2 bases, with 17 bases between. Looked up from germline, CDR1 is LGHNA and CDR2 is YNFKEQ. As DNA, the CDR3 is TGTGCCAGCAGCCAAGATCCCCTAGCGAAGAACCCCTACGAGCAGTACTTC. Its protein is CASSQDPLAKNPYEQYF.

This sequence joins TRBV4-1 and TRBJ2-1; 10 bases align to TRBD2. The CDR3 covers 15 residues. Trimming took 3 bases from V and 6 from J; bases not matched to a gene: 5. Germline V lookup: CDR1 MGHRA, CDR2 YSYEKL. CDR3 sequence reads: CASSQGLAGANEQFF. The CDR3 DNA is TGCGCCAGCAGCCAGGGGCTAGCGGGAGCCAATGAGCAGTTCTTC.

The chain couples TRBV4-1 to TRBJ2-5, with 7 positions matching TRBD2. CDR3 length: 14 amino acids. V lost 4 bases and J lost 4; bases outside the gene matches: 6. In germline, CDR1 is MGHRA, CDR2 YSYEKL. In DNA form, the CDR3 reads TGCGCCAGCAGCCCCGGACTAGTCGTAGAGACCCAGTACTTC. Translating it yields CASSPGLVVETQYF.

The chain links TRBV28 to TRBJ2-1; D is unclear. With 3 bases removed from V and 10 bases from J, the gap between germline ends came to 13 bases. CDR1 is MDHEN and CDR2 is SYDVKM in the germline V gene. This CDR3 is 13 amino acids long. The CDR3 nucleotides read TGTGCCAGCAGTTTTCCTAAGTGGGCGGAGCAGTTCTTC. The encoded protein is CASSFPKWAEQFF.

The chain carries TRBV28 and TRBJ1-3; D gene ambiguous. The CDR3 runs to 15 residues. CDR1 and CDR2 from the germline V gene are MDHEN and SYDVKM. With 7 bases removed from V and 3 bases from J, the gap between germline ends came to 16 bases. DNA for the CDR3: TGTGCCAGCACCCGGTCGGCAGTTATTGGAAACACCATATATTTT. It codes for CASTRSAVIGNTIYF. Full variable domain (remainder filled in from reference TRBV28 and TRBJ1-3): DVKVTQSSRYLVKRTGEKVFLECVQDMDHENMFWYRQDPGLGLRLIYFSYDVKMKEKGDIPEGYSVSREKKERFSLILESASTNQTSMYLCASTRSAVIGNTIYFGEGSWLTVV.

This clone was counted a few times. V gene TRBV5-1 combines with J gene TRBJ2-2, with TRBD1 matching over 8 bases. The CDR3 is 16 residues long. V was pared by 4 bases and J by 0 bases, with 5 bases of the junction left unmatched. The germline V gene has CDR1 SGHRS and CDR2 YFSETQ. CDR3 nucleotides: TGCGCCAGCAGCCTGGGACAGGCAACGAACACCGGGGAGCTGTTTTTT. It codes for CASSLGQATNTGELFF.

The chain couples TRBV27 to TRBJ2-7, with 8 positions matching TRBD1. Germline V CDR1 and CDR2: MNHEY, SMNVEV (reference sequence). The ends lost 3 bases at V and 2 bases at J; junction bases unmatched: 3. This CDR3 spans 14 amino acids. The CDR3 DNA follows: TGTGCCAGCAGTTTGGACAGGGTAGCCTACGAGCAGTACTTC. Translated, it gives CASSLDRVAYEQYF.

V usage is TRBV7-8 and J usage is TRBJ2-7, with unresolved D. The germline V and J ends were trimmed by 2 bases and 4 bases, with 15 bases remaining between them. Looked up from germline, CDR1 is SGHVS and CDR2 is FQNEAQ. The CDR3 is 15 amino acids. The CDR3 region has the DNA TGTGCCAGCAGCTTACGGTCTCGGGCGATGTACGAGCAGTACTTC. As protein: CASSLRSRAMYEQYF.

The CDR3 DNA reads as TGTGCCAGCAAGGACAGGGGGCTCACTGAAGCTTTCTTT. Amino acids: CASKDRGLTEAFF. This chain links TRBV27 with TRBJ1-1, with 11 bases that match TRBD1. The CDR3 runs to 13 residues. Germline CDR1 reads MNHEY; CDR2 reads SMNVEV (reference sequence). The V gene end was trimmed by 7 bases and the J gene end by 4 bases; junction bases not matched to a gene: 2.

The table lists this clone with a few counts. V gene TRBV5-4 combines with J gene TRBJ2-7, with D unclear. The CDR3 sequence is 13 residues long. CDR1 and CDR2 (germline): SGHNT, YYREEE (reference sequence). With 3 bases removed from V and 0 bases from J, the gap between germline ends came to 7 bases. CDR3 nucleotides: TGTGCCAGCAGCTACCTAACCTCCTACGAGCAGTACTTC. This sequence encodes CASSYLTSYEQYF.

V and J are TRBV3-1 (or the pseudogene TRBV3-2) and TRBJ2-3; D not certain. In germline, CDR1 is LGHDT, CDR2 YNNKEL (reference sequence). The CDR3 is made up of 14 amino acids. Trimming removed 1 base from V and 2 bases from J, with 7 bases in between. Here the CDR3 DNA reads TGTGCCAGCAGCCAAGTCCCTTTCACAGATACGCAGTATTTT. Encoded protein: CASSQVPFTDTQYF.

This clone turned up a few times. The V call is TRBV11-3, the J call TRBJ1-1; D is perhaps TRBD1 (5 bases). The CDR3 contains 13 residues. Trimming removed 5 bases from V and 7 bases from J, with 14 bases in between. The germline gives CDR1 SGHNT, CDR2 YENEEA. CDR3 DNA sequence: TGTGCCAGCAGCCCTCGGGGGGGACTTGAAGCTTTCTTT. Translation: CASSPRGGLEAFF.

This clone is a singleton in its sample. The V call is TRBV7-9, the J call TRBJ1-3; the D is unclear. The germline gives CDR1 SEHNR, CDR2 FQNEAQ (reference sequence). Trimming removed 4 bases at V and 4 bases at J, with 8 bases between. The CDR3 is 13 residues long. The CDR3, as DNA: TGTGCCAGCAGCTCGGGGTCGGGAAACACCATATATTTT. Protein product: CASSSGSGNTIYF.

CDR3: CASSLDRASGRAQQYF. CDR3 coding DNA: TGTGCCAGCAGCTTAGATAGGGCTAGCGGGAGGGCCCAGCAGTACTTC. This chain uses TRBV11-2 with TRBJ2-7; TRBD2 matches 12 bases. CDR1 is SGHAT, CDR2 FQNNGV, per germline. J gave up 8 bases and V 0 bases, and 8 bases lay outside the gene matches. The CDR3 consists of 16 residues.

This clone occurred a few times. CDR3 in amino acids: CATSGQTNEQFF. The CDR3 DNA reads as TGTGCCACCTCAGGACAGACCAATGAGCAGTTCTTC. This chain links TRBV25-1 with TRBJ2-1; possible D gene TRBD1, 6 bases. The CDR3 runs 12 residues. V lost 10 bases and J lost 6, with 13 bases in between. Germline V lookup: CDR1 MGHDK, CDR2 SYGVNS.

The chain links TRBV2 to TRBJ2-7, with TRBD1 matching 8 bases. Germline V gives CDR1 SNHLY, CDR2 FYNNEI. The V and J ends lost 2 bases and 2 bases, in that order; junction bases with no gene match: 5. The CDR3 contains 15 residues. The CDR3 reads CASSESLGQAYEQYF. The DNA for the CDR3 is TGTGCCAGCAGTGAAAGTCTGGGACAGGCCTACGAGCAGTACTTC. Full variable domain (outside the CDR3, taken from reference TRBV2 and TRBJ2-7): EPEVTQTPSHQVTQMGQEVILRCVPISNHLYFYWYRQILGQKVEFLVSFYNNEISEKSEIFDDQFSVERPDGSNFTLKIRSTKLEDSAMYFCASSESLGQAYEQYFGPGTRLTVT.

The chain couples TRBV6-5 to TRBJ1-6, with a possible D match to TRBD1 (6 bases). The CDR3 extends over 14 amino acids. The germline V gene encodes CDR1 MNHEY and CDR2 SVGAGI. Trimming shortened V by 4 bases and J by 7 bases, and 11 bases separated the two germline ends. The chain's CDR3 is CASSSGEKNSPLHF. The DNA of the CDR3 is TGTGCCAGCAGTTCAGGGGAGAAGAATTCACCCCTCCACTTT.

The chain joins TRBV7-3 to TRBJ2-1, with TRBD2 matching over 9 bases. The V segment lost 5 bases and the J segment 10 bases; nucleotides outside the gene matches: 3. This CDR3 spans 12 amino acids. CDR1 is SGHTA, CDR2 FQGTGA, per germline. As DNA, the CDR3 is TGTGCCAGCAGCAAGAGCGGGAGGGAGCAGTTCTTC. This gives the protein CASSKSGREQFF.

The chain carries TRBV10-1 and TRBJ1-1; D might be TRBD1 (5 bases). This CDR3 is 15 amino acids long. Germline V gene data show CDR1 as WNHNN and CDR2 as SYGVQD (reference sequence). Deletions cut 9 bases from V and 0 bases from J, with 17 bases between. The CDR3 reads CARLAGPSMNTEAFF. CDR3 coding DNA: TGCGCCAGGTTAGCAGGGCCGTCTATGAACACTGAAGCTTTCTTT.

Worth noting for this clone: Other nucleotide sequences from this sample produce the same CDR3. V gene TRBV6-5 combines with J gene TRBJ2-1, with 7 bases fitting TRBD2. The germline V gene has CDR1 MNHEY and CDR2 SVGAGI. The CDR3 contains 13 residues. V lost 6 bases to trimming and J lost 10 bases; unmatched junction nucleotides: 9. The CDR3 DNA is TGTGCCAGCAGACTAAGGCAGGGAGGGGAGCAGTTCTTC. Its translation is CASRLRQGGEQFF.

This chain connects TRBV23-1 to TRBJ1-1; D is perhaps TRBD1 (6 bases). TRBV23-1 is an ORF for which the function is uncertain. There are 17 residues in the CDR3. V was clipped by 5 bases and J by 0 bases, with 19 bases between them. CDR3 nucleotide sequence: TGCGCCAGCAGTAACCATGACAGGCTCACTTTGAACACTGAAGCTTTCTTT. Translated: CASSNHDRLTLNTEAFF.

The chain recombines TRBV2 with TRBJ1-2; D is undetermined. The CDR3 contains 10 residues. The germline V and J ends were trimmed by 3 bases and 5 bases, with 1 base remaining between them. Germline V gene sequence: CDR1 SNHLY, CDR2 FYNNEI. The CDR3 protein is CASSDYGYTF. DNA of the CDR3: TGTGCCAGCAGTGATTATGGCTACACCTTC.

CDR3 protein: CASSLVNTGELFF. The CDR3 nucleotides read TGTGCCAGCAGTTTGGTGAACACCGGGGAGCTGTTTTTT. The J gene is TRBJ2-2, the V gene TRBV27; unclear D gene. The CDR3 covers 13 residues. Trimming took off 3 bases at V and 1 base at J, with 3 bases between the two ends. Germline V gene lookup returns CDR1 MNHEY and CDR2 SMNVEV (reference sequence).

This clone was seen only a few times. The rearrangement joins TRBV4-2 to TRBJ2-5, with D possibly matching TRBD1 (5 bases). The CDR3 spans 15 residues. V gave up 4 bases and J gave up 2 bases, with 14 bases separating them. CDR1 is LGHNA and CDR2 is YNFKEQ in the germline V gene. The CDR3 sequence: CASSLSGPAQETQYF. DNA of the CDR3: TGTGCCAGCAGCCTCTCAGGGCCCGCTCAAGAGACCCAGTACTTC.